A single sample is the source of the 16 T cell receptor beta chains below, sequenced in a study of tumor and adjacent non-tumor tissue in lung cancer. This sample's RNA came from whole unsorted tissue. The normal lung tissue was taken more than 3 cm from the tumor edge. TCRbeta libraries were built with three rounds of nested PCR, modified from ARM-PCR. One entry per CDR3 protein results from TCRdb running MiXCR on the multiplex PCR reads. The sample holds tens of thousands of distinct CDR3 sequences, 64% seen once. What was sequenced was distant non-tumor lung tissue. The origin of the receptors is a woman in her 70s with non-small cell lung cancer.

This clonotype occurred many times. CDR3 region: CASSWGFSDTQYF. CDR3 bases: TGTGCCAGCAGTTGGGGGTTCTCAGATACGCAGTATTTT. The rearrangement links TRBV6-5 to TRBJ2-3; tentatively, D is TRBD1 or TRBD2 (5 bases each). CDR3 length: 13 amino acids. Per germline, CDR1 MNHEY and CDR2 SVGAGI. Trimming left V 4 bases short and J 4 bases short, with 9 bases between.

This clonotype was counted between two and nine times. J is TRBJ2-1 and V is TRBV19, with D possibly TRBD2 on 5 matching bases. The V and J ends lost 5 bases and 5 bases respectively, with 16 bases between them. The CDR3 has 15 amino acids. The germline V gene has CDR1 LNHDA and CDR2 SQIVND (reference sequence). The CDR3: CASSESGKVDNEQFF. For the CDR3, the DNA is TGTGCCAGTAGTGAATCCGGGAAGGTGGACAATGAGCAGTTCTTC.

In this sample, this clonotype is medium-sized. The J gene is TRBJ1-2, the V gene TRBV6-5, with a weak D call TRBD1 (5 bases). The CDR3 consists of 15 residues. V was cut by 0 bases and J by 8 bases, with 16 bases left in between. Germline lookup yields CDR1 MNHEY and CDR2 SVGAGI. CDR3 DNA sequence: TGTGCCAGCAGTTACTCGATAAACCAGGGTTGGGGCTACACCTTC. It codes for CASSYSINQGWGYTF.

The chain carries TRBV4-2 and TRBJ2-7; D is uncertain. V lost 0 bases and J lost 3, with 9 bases in between. This CDR3 is built from 14 residues. Germline loops: CDR1 LGHNA, CDR2 YNFKEQ. Here the CDR3 reads CASSQEFGYYEQYF. Here the CDR3 DNA reads TGTGCCAGCAGCCAAGAATTCGGGTACTACGAGCAGTACTTC.

Notes on this clonotype: Here the CDR3 omits its conserved ending phenylalanine or tryptophan, so a read error is the likely source. V usage is TRBV11-3 and J usage is TRBJ2-3, with 7 bases lining up with TRBD1. This CDR3 region has 15 residues. CDR1 SGHNT and CDR2 YENEEA come from the germline V gene. CDR3 residues: CASSFRGGARDAQYS. The CDR3 region has the DNA TGTGCCAGCAGCTTTAGAGGGGGCGCACGAGATGCGCAGTATTCT.

About this clonotype itself: The CDR3 does not close with the conserved phenylalanine or tryptophan, likely indicating a read error. The chain recombines TRBV4-1 with TRBJ1-1; maybe TRBD1 (6 bases). This CDR3 is built from 14 residues. The germline gives CDR1 MGHRA, CDR2 YSYEKL. CDR3 bases: TGCGCCAACAGCACACGGACAGAGAACACTGAAGCTTTCATT. Translated, it gives CANSTRTENTEAFI.

This chain connects TRBV30 to TRBJ2-3, with D possibly being TRBD1 (6 bases). The CDR3 sequence is 16 residues long. V was shortened by 1 base and J by 7 bases, with 21 bases between the two germline ends. Germline CDR1 GTSNPN, CDR2 SVGIG (reference sequence). CDR3 region: CAWSDTGTPDLNTQYF. The CDR3 DNA reads as TGTGCCTGGAGTGACACCGGGACACCCGATTTGAATACGCAGTATTTT.

The CDR3 reads CASSLLSVPRSWEQYF. The CDR3 nucleotides read TGCGCCAGCAGCTTGTTGAGTGTACCCCGGTCTTGGGAGCAGTACTTC. This chain connects TRBV5-1 to TRBJ2-7; D not resolved. Germline V gene lookup returns CDR1 SGHRS and CDR2 YFSETQ. V lost 1 base and J lost 7, with 21 bases in between. The CDR3 consists of 16 residues.

To note about this clonotype: One junction end does not reproduce the germline sequence, and a read error may be involved. Here the CDR3 reads CASSPLLDSKPYEQYF. In DNA form, the CDR3 reads TGTGCCAGCAGTCCTCTCCTGGACAGTAAACCCTACGAGCAGTATTTC. This chain links TRBV6-5 with TRBJ2-7; tentatively, D is TRBD1 (6 bases). The CDR3 is 16 residues long. The V gene's germline CDR1 is MNHEY and CDR2 SVGAGI.

To note about this clonotype: Germline and junction disagree at one end, which may indicate a read error. The chain's CDR3 is CDSSFPRTGLNIEAFF. CDR3 nucleotides: TGTGACAGCAGTTTCCCCCGGACAGGTTTGAACATTGAGGCTTTCTTT. The V gene is TRBV12-3 or TRBV12-4, the J gene TRBJ1-1, with 7 bases matching TRBD1. This CDR3 is built from 16 residues.

In its sample, this clonotype was seen many times. The rearrangement uses TRBV6-2 or TRBV6-3 and TRBJ2-3, with unresolved D. V was pared by 4 bases and J by 6 bases, with 17 bases between. Germline V gene sequence: CDR1 MNHEY, CDR2 SVGEGT. The CDR3 runs to 15 residues. DNA for the CDR3: TGTGCCAGCAGTTCATGGGATCCAAGCTTGGATACGCAGTATTTT. This gives the protein CASSSWDPSLDTQYF.

This clonotype was detected ten times or more. The chain couples TRBV4-1 to TRBJ2-3, with D perhaps TRBD1 (5 bases). Trimming pared 1 base from V and 10 bases from J, leaving 15 bases between. Germline V CDR1 and CDR2: MGHRA, YSYEKL. The CDR3 extends over 14 amino acids. This CDR3 is CASSQGWDQGAQYF. CDR3 DNA: TGCGCCAGCAGCCAAGGGTGGGATCAGGGCGCGCAGTATTTT.

The gene calls are TRBV6-6 and TRBJ2-5; D call uncertain. Trimming stripped 7 bases from V and 5 bases from J, with 11 bases between. The CDR3 runs 12 residues. Germline CDR1 MNHNY, CDR2 SVGAGI (reference sequence). The CDR3 sequence: CASNPALETQYF. CDR3 bases: TGTGCCAGCAACCCCGCGCTTGAGACCCAGTACTTC.

To note about this clonotype: A much larger clone lies one base from this, so it may be a read error. The chain combines TRBV28 with TRBJ2-5; D uncertain. Germline V gene lookup returns CDR1 MDHEN and CDR2 SYDVKM. The CDR3 has 17 amino acids. The V end was cut by 4 bases, the J end by 11 bases, with 29 bases between. The CDR3: CASSSPVSLEEVLSQYF. In DNA, the CDR3 is TGTGCCAGCAGTTCCCCGGTCAGCCTAGAAGAAGTTTTGAGTCAGTACTTC. The full variable domain, rest sourced from reference TRBV28 and TRBJ2-5, is DVKVTQSSRYLVKRTGEKVFLECVQDMDHENMFWYRQDPGLGLRLIYFSYDVKMKEKGDIPEGYSVSREKKERFSLILESASTNQTSMYLCASSSPVSLEEVLSQYFGPGTRLLVL.

There are a few counts of this clonotype. The chain carries TRBV28 and TRBJ1-1; D not resolved. The CDR3 is 15 residues long. V dropped 6 bases and J dropped 1 base, with 15 bases sitting between them. Per the germline V gene, CDR1 is MDHEN and CDR2 is SYDVKM. The chain's CDR3 is CASSPSTRGNTEAFF. The CDR3 DNA reads as TGTGCCAGCAGCCCCTCGACCCGAGGGAACACTGAAGCTTTCTTT. Using reference TRBV28 and TRBJ1-1 for the parts outside the CDR3, the full variable domain is DVKVTQSSRYLVKRTGEKVFLECVQDMDHENMFWYRQDPGLGLRLIYFSYDVKMKEKGDIPEGYSVSREKKERFSLILESASTNQTSMYLCASSPSTRGNTEAFFGQGTRLTVV.

The chain is built from TRBV6-6 and TRBJ1-6; TRBD1 aligns across 7 bases. The germline V gene encodes CDR1 MNHNY and CDR2 SVGAGI (reference sequence). J gave up 15 bases and V 4 bases, and 12 bases lay outside the gene matches. This CDR3 is 14 amino acids long. CDR3 sequence reads: CASSSVTGLSILHF. The CDR3, as DNA: TGTGCCAGCAGTTCAGTGACAGGGTTGTCAATCCTCCACTTT.